A few counts support the clone carrying this TCR beta chain. Its target is unknown. The CDR3 totals 16 residues. Germline CDR1 MNHNS, CDR2 SASEGT. Trimming left V 0 bases short and J 2 bases short, with 8 bases between. This specimen belongs to a study of CD8+CD57+ T cells in acquired aplastic anemia. Study outcomes and limitations: Patients shared 25 to 35 CD8+ CDR3 sequences with controls.

Profiling of TCR beta VDJ combinations and CDR3 sequences used genomic DNA as template. TCRdb called the reads again in MiXCR, with one record for every CDR3 protein. The sample consists of hundreds of thousands of distinct CDR3 sequences, more than 25% of them appearing once. Patients sequenced had flow cytometry evidence of CD8+CD57+ cell expansion. Every patient presented with severe acquired aplastic anemia. Receipt of therapy had not occurred in any patient by the time of blood sampling. The origin of this receptor is a human donor with aplastic anemia. The gene calls are TRBV6-1 and TRBJ1-6; D gene unclear. The sample taken for sequencing was sorted CD4+, CD8+, or CD8+CD57+ T cells (not recorded which) from PBMCs. CDR3 in DNA: TGTGCCAGCAGTGAAGCAGGGTCGCCCTATAATTCACCCCTCCACTTT. This gives the protein CASSEAGSPYNSPLHF.